This TCR beta chain is from a study of shared clonotypes between healthy human individuals. Naive CD8 cells comprised CD45RO-negative, CCR7-positively selected cells, excluding terminally differentiated effector memory CD45RA+ cells. TCRdb's table, derived via immunoSEQ multiplex PCR, lists solely in-frame clones and lacks some. The sample consists of roughly 2.1 million clones, 85% to 95% of them appearing once. The V gene's germline CDR1 is SGHDN and CDR2 FVKESK. CDR3 size: 15 residues. Trimming removed 4 bases from V and 5 bases from J, with 18 bases in between. Material: naive CD8+ T cells from PBMCs. This sequence originates from a man aged 18 to 30 in good health. Some clones in this sample may be carry-over from other donors' samples. This chain joins TRBV14 and TRBJ2-7; the D is unclear. The CDR3 reads CASSPRVGNPNEQYF. CDR3 DNA: TGTGCCAGCAGCCCACGCGTAGGTAATCCTAACGAGCAGTACTTC. The full variable domain, in which reference TRBV14 and TRBJ2-7 provide the parts outside the CDR3, is EAGVTQFPSHSVIEKGQTVTLRCDPISGHDNLYWYRRVMGKEIKFLLHFVKESKQDESGMPNNRFLAERTGGTYSTLKVQPAELEDSGVYFCASSPRVGNPNEQYFGPGTRLTVT.